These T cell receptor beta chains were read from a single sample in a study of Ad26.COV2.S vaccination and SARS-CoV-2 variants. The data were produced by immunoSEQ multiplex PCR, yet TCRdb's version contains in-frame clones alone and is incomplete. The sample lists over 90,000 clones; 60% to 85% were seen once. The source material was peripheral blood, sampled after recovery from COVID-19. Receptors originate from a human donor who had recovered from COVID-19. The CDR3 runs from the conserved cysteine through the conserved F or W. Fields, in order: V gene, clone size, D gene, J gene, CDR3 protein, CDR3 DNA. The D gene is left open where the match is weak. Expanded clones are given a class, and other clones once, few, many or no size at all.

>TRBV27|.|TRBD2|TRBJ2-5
CASSTTSGGYQETQYF
TGTGCCAGCAGTACAACTAGCGGGGGTTACCAAGAGACCCAGTACTTC
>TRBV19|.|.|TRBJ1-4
CASSPTGSGDEKLFF
TGTGCCAGTAGTCCCACAGGGAGCGGGGATGAAAAACTGTTTTTT
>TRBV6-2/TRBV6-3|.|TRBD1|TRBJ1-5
CASSYGQGAAGNQPQHF
TGTGCCAGCAGTTACGGTCAGGGGGCGGCGGGCAATCAGCCCCAGCATTTT
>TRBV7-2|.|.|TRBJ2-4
CASSLRGPRNIQYF
TGTGCCAGCAGCTTACGGGGACCGAGAAACATTCAGTACTTC
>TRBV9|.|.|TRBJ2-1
CASSVDYRANYNEQFF
TGTGCCAGCAGCGTAGACTACAGGGCCAACTACAATGAGCAGTTCTTC
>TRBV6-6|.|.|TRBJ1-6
CASSYSAGLPPLHF
TGTGCCAGCAGTTACTCGGCGGGGCTTCCACCCCTCCACTTT
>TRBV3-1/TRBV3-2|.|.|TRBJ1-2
CASSQDYYGYTF
TGTGCCAGCAGCCAAGACTACTATGGCTACACCTTC
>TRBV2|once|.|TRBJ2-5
CASSGLSQETQYF
TGTGCCAGCAGTGGACTGTCACAAGAGACCCAGTACTTC
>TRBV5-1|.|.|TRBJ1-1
CASSFGTSGEAFF
TGCGCCAGCAGCTTCGGGACATCGGGCGAAGCTTTCTTT
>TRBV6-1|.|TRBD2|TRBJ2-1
CASSENPGRAIYNEQFF
TGTGCCAGCAGTGAAAACCCCGGGAGGGCGATCTACAATGAGCAGTTCTTC
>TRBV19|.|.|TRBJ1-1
CASRAPTGTEAFF
TGTGCCAGTAGAGCTCCGACGGGGACTGAAGCTTTCTTT
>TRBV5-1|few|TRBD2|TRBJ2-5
CASSLVASGGYQETQYF
TGCGCCAGCAGCTTGGTAGCTAGCGGGGGCTACCAAGAGACCCAGTACTTC
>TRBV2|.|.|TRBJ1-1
CASSRGGAANTEAFF
TGTGCCAGCAGCCGAGGGGGGGCTGCGAACACTGAAGCTTTCTTT
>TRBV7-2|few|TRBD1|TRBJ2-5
CASSSARGTETQYF
TGTGCCAGCAGCTCCGCCAGGGGGACAGAGACCCAGTACTTC
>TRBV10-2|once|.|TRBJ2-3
CASSPGRGPTDTQYF
TGCGCCAGCAGCCCGGGGCGGGGGCCCACAGATACGCAGTATTTT
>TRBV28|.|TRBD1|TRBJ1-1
CASRRTGGSLEAFF
TGTGCCAGCAGGCGGACAGGGGGCAGTCTTGAAGCTTTCTTT
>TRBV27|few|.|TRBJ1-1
CASSDRFSEAFF
TGTGCCAGCTCTGACAGGTTCTCTGAAGCTTTCTTT
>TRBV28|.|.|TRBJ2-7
CASSFGGPFLLEQYF
TGTGCCAGCAGTTTCGGGGGTCCTTTCCTCCTCGAGCAGTACTTC
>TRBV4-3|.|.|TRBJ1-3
CASSQEIVSHSGNTIYF
TGCGCCAGCAGCCAAGAAATTGTATCTCACTCTGGAAACACCATATATTTT
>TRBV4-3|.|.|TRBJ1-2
CPTSQLAQGTGYTF
TGCCCCACCAGCCAACTCGCTCAAGGTACAGGCTACACCTTC
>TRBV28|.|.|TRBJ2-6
CASSEPGANVLTF
TGTGCCAGCAGCGAACCTGGGGCCAACGTCCTGACTTTC
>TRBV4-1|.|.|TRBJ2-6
CASSQERGLYSGANVLTF
TGCGCCAGCAGCCAAGAAAGGGGACTGTACTCTGGGGCCAACGTCCTGACTTTC
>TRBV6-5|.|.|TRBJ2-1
CASSYGGGGNEQFF
TGTGCCAGCAGTTACGGTGGGGGCGGCAATGAGCAGTTCTTC
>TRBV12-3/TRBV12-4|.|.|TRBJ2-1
CASSLGGGEQFF
TGTGCCAGCAGTTTAGGGGGCGGTGAGCAGTTCTTC
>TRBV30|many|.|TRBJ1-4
CAWSPTWGGDEKLFF
TGTGCCTGGAGCCCCACGTGGGGGGGAGATGAAAAACTGTTTTTT
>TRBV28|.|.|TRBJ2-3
CASSLSRQQQYF
TGTGCCAGCAGTCTCTCCCGACAACAGCAGTATTTT
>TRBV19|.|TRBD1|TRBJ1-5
CASSGTGVQPQHF
TGTGCCAGTTCCGGGACAGGGGTTCAGCCCCAGCATTTT
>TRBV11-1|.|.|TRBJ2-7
CASSLTRYEQYF
TGTGCCAGCAGCTTAACCCGTTACGAGCAGTACTTC
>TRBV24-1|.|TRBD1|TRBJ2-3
CATSGRDREPLDTQYF
TGTGCCACCAGTGGCCGGGACAGGGAGCCTTTAGATACGCAGTATTTT
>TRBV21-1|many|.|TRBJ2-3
CASLTHWVLAGDRSSTDTQYF
TGTGCCAGCCTCACTCATTGGGTGCTAGCGGGGGACAGATCTAGCACAGATACGCAGTATTTT
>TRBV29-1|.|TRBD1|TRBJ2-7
CSVTPTGERPYEQYF
TGCAGCGTTACCCCTACAGGGGAAAGACCCTACGAGCAGTACTTC
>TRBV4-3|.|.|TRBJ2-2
CASSQDRGGTGELFF
TGCGCCAGCAGCCAAGATAGGGGTGGCACCGGGGAGCTGTTTTTT